The subject of this entry is one T cell receptor beta chain. Its antigen is not known. This entry belongs to a study of T cells after posttransplantation cyclophosphamide. Measured with immunoSEQ multiplex PCR; TCRdb has only the in-frame clones, and not every one. In the table there are 850 to 950 clones, around 64% of which are singletons. Germline V CDR1 and CDR2: SGDLS, YYNGEE. The V segment lost 3 bases and the J segment 5 bases; nucleotides outside the gene matches: 6. This CDR3 is 16 amino acids long. A marrow graft followed busulfan-fludarabine conditioning, with cyclophosphamide on days +3 and +4. Study-level findings and limits: Blood and skin or GI T cell repertoires showed limited TRB overlap. Donor CD8+ memory clones often dominated recipient blood repertoires at later times. Recipient CMV seropositivity and CMV reactivation strongly tracked TRB clonality.

This sequence joins TRBV9 and TRBJ2-1; 12 nucleotides align to TRBD2. Specimen: CD8+ T cells sorted from PBMCs, collected 84 days after allogeneic stem cell transplant with posttransplant cyclophosphamide. The receptor was derived from a male patient aged 25-45 years who received an allogeneic stem cell transplant from a related donor, was CMV-positive, and had no GVHD. Some T cells may be transferred from the graft donor. CDR3: CASSEKGLAGNNEQFF. In nucleotides, the CDR3 is TGTGCCAGCAGCGAGAAGGGACTAGCGGGCAACAATGAGCAGTTCTTC. The entire variable domain, with the rest obtained from reference TRBV9 and TRBJ2-1, is as follows: DSGVTQTPKHLITATGQRVTLRCSPRSGDLSVYWYQQSLDQGLQFLIQYYNGEERAKGNILERFSAQQFPDLHSELNLSSLELGDSALYFCASSEKGLAGNNEQFFGPGTRLTVL.